Listed here are 21 T cell receptor beta chains from one sample, sequenced in a study of CD8+CD57+ T cells in acquired aplastic anemia. According to the study, genomic DNA was the template for TCR beta VDJ and CDR3 profiling. Each CDR3 protein is one row after TCRdb ran MiXCR on the reads. The table records about 420,000 distinct CDR3 sequences, under 80% of them present only once. Sequenced: sorted CD4+, CD8+, or CD8+CD57+ T cells (not recorded which) from PBMCs. The source of these receptors is a human donor in good health, serving as a control.

This chain links TRBV20-1 with TRBJ1-1; D gene uncertain. V lost 3 bases to trimming and J lost 3 bases, with 17 bases between them. This CDR3 spans 15 amino acids. The V gene's germline CDR1 is DFQATT and CDR2 SNEGSKA (reference sequence). The CDR3 DNA reads TGCAGTGCTAGGGCTCAGCTCTATAATTACACTGAAGCTTTCTTT. This sequence encodes CSARAQLYNYTEAFF.

Of note for this clonotype: The germline gene is not matched at one end of the junction; a read error may be the cause. The chain recombines TRBV7-4 with TRBJ1-6; D not certain. Germline V gene lookup returns CDR1 SGHVT and CDR2 SQSDAQ. This CDR3 region has 14 residues. CDR3 loop: CASSLGPLNSPLHF. As DNA, the CDR3 is TGTGCCAGTAGCTTAGGACCATTAAACTCACCCCTCCACTTT.

Note on this clonotype: One junction end disagrees with the germline gene, perhaps due to a read error. The chain carries TRBV7-2 and TRBJ2-7; 9 bases are a match to TRBD1. There are 14 residues in the CDR3. The V gene's germline CDR1 is SGHTA and CDR2 FQGNSA. CDR3 in amino acids: CASSSTGQGYNEQF. In DNA, the CDR3 is TGTGCCAGCAGCTCGACGGGACAGGGCTACAATGAGCAGTTC. The complete variable domain, with remaining parts taken from reference TRBV7-2 and TRBJ2-7, reads GAGVSQSPSNKVTEKGKDVELRCDPISGHTALYWYRQSLGQGLEFLIYFQGNSAPDKSGLPSDRFSAERTGGSVSTLTIQRTQQEDSAVYLCASSSTGQGYNEQFGPGTRLTVT.

On this clonotype itself: In this CDR3 the conserved last residue, phenylalanine or tryptophan, is missing, so a read error is likely. The DNA is left out, because the CDR3 cannot be placed on it with certainty; the CDR3 is given as TCRdb lists it. The V call is TRBV19, the J call TRBJ1-3. The CDR3 length is 16 residues, termini included. Germline assignment: CDR1 LNHDA and CDR2 SQIVND (reference sequence). CDR3 protein: CASSLSTTYGDTFGSV.

Concerning this clonotype: As the CDR3 is not closed by the conserved phenylalanine or tryptophan, this likely results from a read error. The DNA is left out, because the CDR3 cannot be placed on it with certainty; the CDR3 is given as TCRdb lists it. The chain couples TRBV20-1 to TRBJ1-6. Germline CDR1 is DFQATT and CDR2 is SNEGSKA (reference sequence). The CDR3 contains 8 residues when both ends are counted. The CDR3 loop is CSASSVAD.

The V gene is TRBV29-1, the J gene TRBJ2-6; 8 positions match TRBD2. Trimming at V came to 3 bases and at J to 3 bases, leaving 10 bases not matched to a gene. The CDR3 length is 17 residues. Per the germline V gene, CDR1 is SQVTM and CDR2 is ANQGSEA. CDR3 residues: CSVDDLGGAVGANVLTF. Written as DNA, the CDR3 is TGCAGCGTTGACGACCTCGGGGGGGCGGTTGGGGCCAACGTCCTGACTTTC.

The CDR3 sequence: CATSERELVGNTGELFF. CDR3 bases: TGTGCCACCAGTGAGCGCGAACTAGTGGGGAACACCGGGGAGCTGTTTTTT. The rearrangement links TRBV9 to TRBJ2-2; tentatively, D is TRBD2 (5 bases). Trimming left V 9 bases short and J 1 base short, with 22 bases between. Germline assignment: CDR1 SGDLS and CDR2 YYNGEE. This CDR3 is built from 17 residues.

The chain joins TRBV19 to TRBJ1-1, with 7 bases that match TRBD1. Germline-derived CDR1 and CDR2 are LNHDA and SQIVND (reference sequence). The trim removed 6 bases at V and 4 bases at J, leaving 5 bases unmatched. The CDR3 extends over 13 amino acids. The CDR3 DNA reads TGTGCCAGTAGGACAGGGAGGGGCACTGAAGCTTTCTTT. Its translation: CASRTGRGTEAFF.

A note on this clonotype: This likely comes from a read error, as the CDR3 has no conserved phenylalanine or tryptophan at its end. Because the CDR3's place on the DNA is in doubt, the DNA is left out and the CDR3 is given as listed by TCRdb. This sequence joins TRBV2 and TRBJ1-5. Germline CDR1 and CDR2: SNHLY and FYNNEI. 14 amino acids form the CDR3, both terminal residues included. CDR3 protein: CASQGNEKEPPHFG.

CDR3 in amino acids: CASSRGQGNNQEQHF. For the CDR3, the DNA is TGTGCCAGCAGCAGGGGGCAGGGGAACAATCAGGAGCAGCATTTT. The rearrangement joins TRBV7-2 to TRBJ1-5, with 7 bases that match TRBD1. The germline V gene encodes CDR1 SGHTA and CDR2 FQGNSA. Trimming removed 5 bases from V and 13 bases from J; junction bases left unmatched: 17. There are 15 residues in the CDR3.

This sequence joins TRBV20-1 and TRBJ2-7, with TRBD2 as a possible D gene (7 bases). CDR1 and CDR2 from the germline V gene are DFQATT and SNEGSKA (reference sequence). Trimming took 3 bases from V and 7 from J, leaving 19 bases between them. The CDR3 spans 14 residues. Here the CDR3 reads CSAREGGRETEQYF. CDR3 in DNA: TGCAGTGCTAGGGAGGGGGGGCGAGAGACGGAGCAGTACTTC.

Many counts were recorded for this clonotype. The CDR3 here is CAISGEQGNNEKLFF. CDR3 DNA: TGTGCCATCAGTGGTGAACAGGGGAACAATGAAAAACTGTTTTTT. V usage is TRBV10-3 and J usage is TRBJ1-4; the match to TRBD1 covers 7 bases. This CDR3 contains 15 residues. Losses at the gene ends were 4 bases for V and 5 bases for J; bases not matched to a gene: 7. Germline-derived CDR1 and CDR2 are ENHRY and SYGVKD.

The J gene is TRBJ1-5, the V gene TRBV5-6; D remains unclear. This CDR3 has 13 residues. V lost 4 bases, J lost 6 bases, and 11 bases lay in between. Germline V gives CDR1 SGHDT, CDR2 YYEEEE. CDR3 in amino acids: CASSREETQPQHF. The CDR3 DNA reads TGTGCCAGCAGCCGAGAAGAGACTCAGCCCCAGCATTTT.

This clonotype was picked up one time. The chain links TRBV5-1 to TRBJ2-7; tentative D call: TRBD2 (6 bases). The V end was cut by 3 bases, the J end by 3 bases, with 16 bases between. This CDR3 is built from 15 residues. Germline V gives CDR1 SGHRS, CDR2 YFSETQ. The CDR3 region is CASSSDSRGFYEQYF. CDR3 nucleotide sequence: TGCGCCAGCAGCTCCGACAGCCGGGGGTTCTACGAGCAGTACTTC. The entire variable domain, with the rest obtained from reference TRBV5-1 and TRBJ2-7, is as follows: KAGVTQTPRYLIKTRGQQVTLSCSPISGHRSVSWYQQTPGQGLQFLFEYFSETQRNKGNFPGRFSGRQFSNSRSEMNVSTLELGDSALYLCASSSDSRGFYEQYFGPGTRLTVT.

Details on this clonotype: A junction end diverges from the germline sequence, so it may reflect a read error. V gene TRBV9 combines with J gene TRBJ1-1; D not resolved. In germline, CDR1 is SGDLS, CDR2 YYNGEE. The CDR3 totals 15 residues. CDR3 amino acids: CASSVGLDVPTVAFF. The CDR3 region has the DNA TGTGCCAGCAGCGTAGGACTCGACGTTCCCACTGTAGCTTTCTTT.

The chain combines TRBV20-1 with TRBJ2-3, with D perhaps being TRBD1 or TRBD2 (5 bases each). Germline CDR1 is DFQATT and CDR2 is SNEGSKA (reference sequence). The CDR3 loop spans 15 amino acids. The ends were cut back, 2 bases at V and 3 bases at J, with 15 bases in the middle. The CDR3 loop is CSARLERGGTDTQYF. The DNA for the CDR3 is TGCAGTGCTAGACTGGAGAGGGGCGGTACAGATACGCAGTATTTT.

This clonotype was seen many times. The chain employs TRBV3-1 and TRBJ1-2; D not resolved. The germline V gene has CDR1 LGHDT and CDR2 YNNKEL (reference sequence). The CDR3 extends over 12 amino acids. V lost 6 bases to trimming and J lost 1 base, with 6 bases between them. The CDR3 DNA sequence: TGTGCCAGCAGTCGTAATAACTATGGCTACACCTTC. It specifies CASSRNNYGYTF.

This clonotype was observed a single time. This chain connects TRBV12-5 to TRBJ1-5, with a tentative D call TRBD1 (6 bases). Germline lookup yields CDR1 LGHNT and CDR2 FRNRAP. This CDR3 comprises 13 residues. The V and J ends lost 1 base and 8 bases respectively, with 9 bases between them. The chain's CDR3 is CASGLDRDKPQHF. The CDR3 DNA is TGTGCTAGTGGTTTGGACAGGGATAAGCCCCAGCATTTT.

This chain uses TRBV19 with TRBJ1-6; D may be TRBD1 (5 bases). The DNA end is more similar to TRBJ1-2, so the J call may be wrong. The CDR3 is made up of 14 amino acids. In germline, CDR1 is LNHDA, CDR2 SQIVND (reference sequence). The CDR3 region is CASSALQVAYGYTF. In DNA form, the CDR3 reads TGTGCCAGTAGTGCACTACAGGTGGCGTATGGCTACACCTTC.

As concerns this clonotype: It is likely a read error, because the conserved phenylalanine at the end of the CDR3 is missing. Because the CDR3's place on the DNA is in doubt, the DNA is left out and the CDR3 is given as listed by TCRdb. V and J are TRBV19 and TRBJ2-4; TRBD1 reflects the table's D call only, with no check against the DNA. CDR1 and CDR2 (germline): LNHDA, SQIVND (reference sequence). The CDR3 adds up to 15 amino acids, both ends counted. Here the CDR3 reads CASSPQRSEPQHYDD.

About this clonotype itself: One end of the junction does not line up with germline, which may come from a read error. The chain has TRBV12-3 or TRBV12-4 and TRBJ1-4; unclear D gene. The CDR3 consists of 17 residues. Written as DNA, the CDR3 is TGTGCCAGCAGTCCAGGTCTGGGAACCCCAACTAATGGAAAACTGTTTTTT. Its protein is CASSPGLGTPTNGKLFF.